The 22 T cell receptor beta chains below come from one sample, sequenced in a study of T cells in Graves' hyperthyroidism and ophthalmopathy. Template material for amplifying TCR beta CDR3 regions consisted of RNA transcripts. A set of HTBI primers served as the primers for a first-round RT-PCR of the TCR CDR3. TCRdb itself ran the multiplex PCR reads through MiXCR, one entry per CDR3 protein. The table has under 350,000 distinct CDR3 sequences, around 20% seen once. The sequenced sample consisted of blood. These receptor sequences come from a woman between 50 and 59 years old with Graves' hyperthyroidism.

The rearrangement links TRBV29-1 to TRBJ2-1; D not resolved. Germline-derived CDR1 and CDR2 are SQVTM and ANQGSEA. V lost 5 bases, J lost 5 bases, and 16 bases lay in between. The CDR3 contains 14 residues. For the CDR3, the DNA is TGCAGCGTTCTTTTCTTCCAAGGTAACAATGAGCAGTTCTTC. Its protein product is CSVLFFQGNNEQFF.

V and J are TRBV6-1 and TRBJ1-5; D unclear. The length of the CDR3 is 15 residues. Germline lookup yields CDR1 MNHNS and CDR2 SASEGT. V was clipped by 3 bases and J by 0 bases, with 9 bases between them. This chain's CDR3 is CASSDGQYSNQPQHF. CDR3 DNA sequence: TGTGCCAGCAGTGACGGGCAGTATAGCAATCAGCCCCAGCATTTT.

This clonotype was observed many times. The chain recombines TRBV3-1 with TRBJ1-2; D call uncertain. The germline CDR1 and CDR2 sequences are LGHDT and YNNKEL (reference sequence). The CDR3 loop spans 16 amino acids. V shed 3 bases and J shed 5 bases, with 19 bases lying between them. The CDR3 loop reads CASSQTGEPSSYGYTF. The CDR3 DNA reads TGTGCCAGCAGCCAGACGGGCGAACCCAGTAGTTATGGCTACACCTTC.

This clonotype was counted many times. The J gene is TRBJ1-2, the V gene TRBV11-3, with 9 nucleotides matching TRBD1. CDR1 is SGHNT and CDR2 is YENEEA in the germline V gene. V gave up 5 bases and J gave up 3 bases; unmatched junction bases: 7. The CDR3 length is 15 residues. CDR3 nucleotide sequence: TGTGCCAGCAGCCGACGGGACAGGGCACACTATGGCTACACCTTC. Amino acid sequence: CASSRRDRAHYGYTF.

This clonotype was counted at least ten times. The rearrangement joins TRBV6-1 to TRBJ2-7; D is ambiguous. The germline V and J ends were trimmed by 3 bases and 2 bases, with 11 bases remaining between them. Looked up from germline, CDR1 is MNHNS and CDR2 is SASEGT. This CDR3 region has 14 residues. CDR3 nucleotides: TGTGCCAGCAGTGATTATGCGGAAACCTACGAGCAGTACTTC. This sequence encodes CASSDYAETYEQYF.

CDR3 in amino acids: CASRGHIPLRAKNIQYF. Here the CDR3 DNA reads TGTGCCAGCCGGGGCCATATCCCCTTAAGGGCCAAAAACATTCAGTACTTC. The chain recombines TRBV28 with TRBJ2-4; D tentatively fits TRBD1 or TRBD2 (5 bases each). Trimming took 8 bases from V and 1 from J, leaving 21 bases between them. The CDR3 is made up of 17 amino acids. Germline CDR1 and CDR2: MDHEN and SYDVKM.

The chain employs TRBV30 and TRBJ2-7; 13 bases line up with TRBD2. The V and J ends lost 8 bases and 5 bases, in that order; junction bases with no gene match: 21. Germline loops: CDR1 GTSNPN, CDR2 SVGIG (reference sequence). The CDR3 length is 18 residues. The CDR3 DNA sequence: TGTGCCCTGGACGGGCAGAGGAAGACTAGCGGGAGGTTACACGAGCAGTACTTC. Its translation: CALDGQRKTSGRLHEQYF.

This clonotype has ten or more counts. The chain employs TRBV11-1 and TRBJ2-1; no clear D gene. V lost 2 bases and J 10 bases, leaving 6 bases between the germline ends. Germline V lookup: CDR1 SGHAT, CDR2 FQDESV (reference sequence). The CDR3 extends over 11 amino acids. CDR3 sequence reads: CASSLSAEQFF. CDR3 bases: TGTGCCAGCAGCTTATCCGCCGAGCAGTTCTTC.

There are many counts of this clonotype. The chain has TRBV28 and TRBJ2-7; TRBD1 matches 8 bases. There are 13 residues in the CDR3. Germline V lookup: CDR1 MDHEN, CDR2 SYDVKM. V dropped 5 bases and J dropped 12; count of bases not matched to a gene: 12. CDR3 sequence (DNA): TGTGCCAGCAGTACCGGACAGGGCAAAAGGTGGTACTTC. This sequence encodes CASSTGQGKRWYF.

This clonotype turned up a few times. This sequence joins TRBV25-1 and TRBJ2-1, with D maybe TRBD1 (5 bases). Germline lookup yields CDR1 MGHDK and CDR2 SYGVNS. This CDR3 is built from 18 residues. Trimming stripped 0 bases from V and 1 base from J, with 16 bases between. CDR3 protein: CASSEYIVGKGSYNEQFF. In DNA, the CDR3 is TGTGCCAGCAGTGAATATATAGTAGGGAAGGGGTCCTACAATGAGCAGTTCTTC.

As regards this clonotype: The junction departs from the called germline gene at one end, perhaps through a read error. The CDR3 protein is CASSLGQVNEQLF. The CDR3 nucleotides read TGTGCCAGCAGTTTAGGCCAGGTCAATGAGCAGCTCTTC. The chain carries TRBV28 and TRBJ2-1, with unresolved D. The germline gives CDR1 MDHEN, CDR2 SYDVKM. CDR3 length: 13 amino acids. The entire variable domain, with the rest obtained from reference TRBV28 and TRBJ2-1, is as follows: DVKVTQSSRYLVKRTGEKVFLECVQDMDHENMFWYRQDPGLGLRLIYFSYDVKMKEKGDIPEGYSVSREKKERFSLILESASTNQTSMYLCASSLGQVNEQLFGPGTRLTVL.

This clonotype has a handful of counts. This chain uses TRBV14 with TRBJ2-5, with D hard to call. V was pared by 3 bases and J by 11 bases, with 16 bases between. The CDR3 length is 13 residues. Germline CDR1 SGHDN, CDR2 FVKESK. The DNA of the CDR3 is TGTGCCAGCAGCCACTATAGCTCGCCCCTACAGTACTTC. Encoded protein: CASSHYSSPLQYF.

This clonotype was observed many times. The chain employs TRBV7-6 and TRBJ2-1; 9 bases agree with TRBD2. The junction had 14 bases not matched to a gene; V was cut back by 1 base and J by 4 bases. This CDR3 is built from 19 residues. The V gene's germline CDR1 is SGHVS and CDR2 FNYEAQ. CDR3 nucleotide sequence: TGTGCCAGCAGCTTAGACGCTGTGAGCTCGGGACTAGCTTACAATGAGCAGTTCTTC. It yields the protein CASSLDAVSSGLAYNEQFF.

V usage is TRBV7-9 and J usage is TRBJ2-1; the match to TRBD2 covers 9 bases. V shed 6 bases, J shed 0 bases, and the junction held 6 bases outside the gene matches. The CDR3 loop spans 16 amino acids. Germline CDR1 reads SEHNR; CDR2 reads FQNEAQ (reference sequence). The CDR3 sequence is CASRFSGSLSYNEQFF. DNA of the CDR3: TGTGCCAGCAGGTTTAGCGGGAGCCTCTCCTACAATGAGCAGTTCTTC.

This clonotype was detected many times. The chain joins TRBV29-1 to TRBJ2-1; the D gene is possibly TRBD1 (6 bases). The CDR3 contains 11 residues. Trimming pared 5 bases from V and 7 bases from J, leaving 9 bases between. Germline values: CDR1 SQVTM, CDR2 ANQGSEA. CDR3 DNA sequence: TGCAGCGTTAAGGGGGAAAATGAGCAGTTCTTC. Residues: CSVKGENEQFF.

This clonotype was counted many times. This chain connects TRBV28 to TRBJ1-1, with 7 positions matching TRBD1. This CDR3 comprises 15 residues. V shed 4 bases and J 4 bases; nucleotides not matched to a gene: 9. Germline CDR1 is MDHEN and CDR2 is SYDVKM. CDR3 sequence reads: CASSSFRGLSTEAFF. CDR3 DNA sequence: TGTGCCAGCAGTTCGTTTAGGGGGCTGAGCACTGAAGCTTTCTTT.

The chain combines TRBV6-1 with TRBJ1-2; D ambiguous. Trimming cost V 7 bases and J 0 bases, with 15 bases left between them. This CDR3 is 15 amino acids long. Per the germline V gene, CDR1 is MNHNS and CDR2 is SASEGT. DNA for the CDR3: TGTGCCAGCACCCCTTACCTGGGCCCTAACTATGGCTACACCTTC. This translates into CASTPYLGPNYGYTF.

The rearrangement uses TRBV10-3 and TRBJ2-3; TRBD2 matches 7 bases. CDR3 length equals 14 residues. Looked up from germline, CDR1 is ENHRY and CDR2 is SYGVKD. V lost 7 bases and J lost 5; bases outside the gene matches: 9. CDR3 nucleotide sequence: TGTGCCATCACCCGACGGGGGGTTAAAGATACGCAGTATTTT. Its translation: CAITRRGVKDTQYF.

Only a few counts were recorded for this clonotype. The V call is TRBV5-4, the J call TRBJ2-7; 12 nucleotides match TRBD2. V was pared by 9 bases and J by 6 bases, with 7 bases of the junction left unmatched. The CDR3 is 13 amino acids. Germline values: CDR1 SGHNT, CDR2 YYREEE (reference sequence). This CDR3 is CAKSTSGSGEQYF. CDR3 coding DNA: TGTGCCAAATCGACTAGCGGGAGTGGCGAGCAGTACTTC.

This clonotype came up many times. The chain links TRBV27 to TRBJ2-5, with 16 bases that match TRBD2. Germline trimming cut 5 bases from V and 3 bases from J; bases unmatched to any gene: 3. The CDR3 runs 16 residues. The V gene's germline CDR1 is MNHEY and CDR2 SMNVEV (reference sequence). CDR3: CASSLGTSGREETQYF. CDR3 DNA: TGTGCCAGCAGTCTAGGGACTAGCGGGAGGGAAGAGACCCAGTACTTC.

This clonotype was picked up many times. The rearrangement links TRBV28 to TRBJ1-1; no reliable D call. This CDR3 region has 15 residues. Per the germline V gene, CDR1 is MDHEN and CDR2 is SYDVKM. With 6 bases removed from V and 0 bases from J, the gap between germline ends came to 14 bases. Written as DNA, the CDR3 is TGTGCCAGCAGCCCCCCGAAGGGAATGAACACTGAAGCTTTCTTT. Its translation is CASSPPKGMNTEAFF.

The table lists this clonotype with many counts. This chain uses TRBV30 with TRBJ1-5; D is unresolved. This CDR3 has 16 amino acids. The V gene's germline CDR1 is GTSNPN and CDR2 SVGIG (reference sequence). Trimming removed 1 base from V and 1 base from J, with 14 bases in between. The CDR3 loop is CAWSGDFARSNQPQHF. The DNA of the CDR3 is TGTGCCTGGAGTGGAGATTTTGCGAGGAGCAATCAGCCCCAGCATTTT.